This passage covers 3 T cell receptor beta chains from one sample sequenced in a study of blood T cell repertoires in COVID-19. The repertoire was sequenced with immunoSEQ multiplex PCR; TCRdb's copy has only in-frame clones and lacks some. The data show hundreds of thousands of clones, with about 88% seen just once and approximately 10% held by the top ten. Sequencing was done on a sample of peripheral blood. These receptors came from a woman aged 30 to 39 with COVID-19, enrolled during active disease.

The chain's CDR3 is CASSRTGRPEAFF. CDR3 bases: TGTGCCAGTAGTAGGACAGGGAGGCCTGAAGCTTTCTTT. The V and J genes are TRBV19 and TRBJ1-1; 8 bases line up with TRBD1. Germline loops: CDR1 LNHDA, CDR2 SQIVND (reference sequence). After removal of 4 bases from V and 6 bases from J, the junction contained 4 bases not matched to a gene. The CDR3 length is 13 residues. The variable domain in full, completed from reference TRBV19 and TRBJ1-1, reads DGGITQSPKYLFRKEGQNVTLSCEQNLNHDAMYWYRQDPGQGLRLIYYSQIVNDFQKGDIAEGYSVSREKKESFPLTVTSAQKNPTAFYLCASSRTGRPEAFFGQGTRLTVV.

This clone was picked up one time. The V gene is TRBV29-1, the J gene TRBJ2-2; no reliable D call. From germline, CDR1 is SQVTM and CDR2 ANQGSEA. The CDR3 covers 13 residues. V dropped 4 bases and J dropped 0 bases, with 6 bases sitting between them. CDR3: CSVARTNTGELFF. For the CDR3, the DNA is TGCAGCGTTGCCAGGACGAACACCGGGGAGCTGTTTTTT.

Here the CDR3 reads CASSQVGGGNQPQHF. The CDR3 DNA follows: TGTGCCAGTAGTCAAGTCGGGGGAGGCAATCAGCCCCAGCATTTT. This sequence joins TRBV19 and TRBJ1-5; tentatively, D is TRBD1 (5 bases). Deletions cut 5 bases from V and 2 bases from J, with 13 bases between. The CDR3 is made up of 15 amino acids. The V gene's germline CDR1 is LNHDA and CDR2 SQIVND (reference sequence).